This is a list of T cell receptor beta chains from one sample in a study of beta chain features in type 1 diabetes. Some clones are missing from TCRdb's copy, which holds only in-frame ones; the method was immunoSEQ multiplex PCR. Among a few hundred thousand clones listed, more than 12% were seen once. Sequenced input: naive CD4+ T cells from blood. Receptor source: a woman aged 18-29 years in good health. Both conserved end residues are part of each CDR3. A D gene is named only where the DNA matches it firmly. Clone size, where shown, is once, few, many, or a class for clones that have expanded.

J gene	D gene	clone size	V gene	CDR3 DNA	CDR3 protein
TRBJ1-1	.	.	TRBV18	TGTGCCAGCTCACCACCTAGGTCCAGGGGGAACACTGAAGCTTTCTTT	CASSPPRSRGNTEAFF
TRBJ2-2	.	.	TRBV18	TGTGCCAGCTCACCACGCCCAAGAGGCACCGGGGAGCTGTTTTTT	CASSPRPRGTGELFF
TRBJ2-7	.	.	TRBV6-5	TGTGCCAGCAGTTCCGGGTCCCCCTACGAGCAGTACTTC	CASSSGSPYEQYF
TRBJ2-1	TRBD1	.	TRBV5-4	TGTGCCAGCTTGGACAGGGGTAAGGGGGTCAATGAGCAGTTCTTC	CASLDRGKGVNEQFF
TRBJ2-7	TRBD2	.	TRBV13	TGTGCCAGCAGCTTAGGAGTAGCGGGCTCCTACGAGCAGTACTTC	CASSLGVAGSYEQYF
TRBJ1-2	.	few	TRBV7-2	TGTGCCAGCAGCTTAATTAGTGGCTACACCTTC	CASSLISGYTF
TRBJ1-1	.	.	TRBV29-1	TGCAGCGGTGGAGACACTGAAGCTTTCTTT	CSGGDTEAFF
TRBJ1-2	.	.	TRBV30	TGTGCCTGGGCCATCCGGGGTTATGGCTACACCTTC	CAWAIRGYGYTF
TRBJ2-3	TRBD2	few	TRBV28	TGTGCCAGCAGTTTTGCGGGAGGGGAGCGGGATACGCAGTATTTT	CASSFAGGERDTQYF
TRBJ1-4	.	few	TRBV19	TGTGCCAGTTCCGGGAGCCGGGTAGGGGAAAAACTGTTTTTT	CASSGSRVGEKLFF
TRBJ2-7	.	few	TRBV15	TGTGCCACCAGCAGAGATCCGGGACATTACTACGAGCAGTACTTC	CATSRDPGHYYEQYF
TRBJ2-3	.	few	TRBV7-2	TGTGCCAGCAGCCAGGGACTGGCAGATACGCAGTATTTT	CASSQGLADTQYF
TRBJ2-4	TRBD1	.	TRBV5-1	TGCGCCAGCAGCTTGGTGACAGGGGCCAAAAACATTCAGTACTTC	CASSLVTGAKNIQYF
TRBJ2-5	.	few	TRBV5-1	TGCGCCAGCAGCCCGACCCGGACTGAAGAGACCCAGTACTTC	CASSPTRTEETQYF
TRBJ2-5	TRBD2	.	TRBV30	TGTGCCTGGAGTCGTAGGGCTAGCGGGAGGGGTTACCAAGAGACCCAGTACTTC	CAWSRRASGRGYQETQYF
TRBJ2-2	.	few	TRBV7-3	TGTGCCAGCAGCTTTGGACAGCCGGGGACCGGGGAGCTGTTTTTT	CASSFGQPGTGELFF
TRBJ1-2	.	few	TRBV10-3	TGTGCCATCAGTGACGGGGGGAGCTATGGCTACACCTTC	CAISDGGSYGYTF
TRBJ2-5	TRBD2	once	TRBV10-3	TGTGCCATCAGTGAGTCGCCAGGGAGGGCCCAAGAGACCCAGTACTTC	CAISESPGRAQETQYF
TRBJ2-1	TRBD2	.	TRBV23-1	TGCGCCAGCAGTCAAGAGGGTAGCGGGAGTTTCAATGAGCAGTTCTTC	CASSQEGSGSFNEQFF
TRBJ2-7	TRBD2	few	TRBV30	TGTGCCTGCCAGCGGGATTCCTACGAGCAGTACTTC	CACQRDSYEQYF
TRBJ2-1	.	.	TRBV9	TGTGCCAGCAGTATTGGGGAGACCTACAATGAGCAGTTCTTC	CASSIGETYNEQFF
TRBJ1-1	.	few	TRBV28	TGTGCCAGCAGTTCCCTCCGCGGGGGGAACACTGAAGCTTTCTTT	CASSSLRGGNTEAFF
TRBJ2-5	TRBD2	.	TRBV2	TGTGCCAGCAGTGAAGTCCGACTAGCGGGGAAAGAGACCCAGTACTTC	CASSEVRLAGKETQYF
TRBJ2-7	TRBD1	.	TRBV18	TGTGCCAGCTCGTCGACAGGGGGCGAATCCTACGAGCAGTACTTC	CASSSTGGESYEQYF
TRBJ2-3	.	few	TRBV27	TGTGCCAGCAGTTTGGTTACTAGCACAGATACGCAGTATTTT	CASSLVTSTDTQYF
TRBJ2-3	.	.	TRBV7-2	TGTGCCAGCAGCTTAACTCTAGGCTCCAGGGGGGCGCAGTATTTT	CASSLTLGSRGAQYF
TRBJ2-2	TRBD2	.	TRBV5-1	TGCGCCAGCAGCTTCTATCGGACTAGCGGGACCGGGGAGCTGTTTTTT	CASSFYRTSGTGELFF
TRBJ1-5	TRBD1	few	TRBV10-3	TGTGCCACAGAGACAGGGGTAGGCAATCAGCCCCAGCATTTT	CATETGVGNQPQHF
TRBJ2-5	TRBD2	few	TRBV5-4	TGTGCCAGCAGCCCCGGGACTAGCGGGCCTGTGGGCCAAGAGACCCAGTACTTC	CASSPGTSGPVGQETQYF
TRBJ2-7	TRBD1	few	TRBV28	TGTGCCAGCAGTTTAGGTGCGGCAGGGGGTGGGTACGAGCAGTACTTC	CASSLGAAGGGYEQYF
TRBJ2-3	TRBD1	.	TRBV7-9	TGTGCCAGCCGGCCGACAGGGGGCACAGATACGCAGTATTTT	CASRPTGGTDTQYF
TRBJ2-1	.	.	TRBV9	TGTGCCAGCAGCGTATCGACTGGATACAATGAGCAGTTCTTC	CASSVSTGYNEQFF